This T cell receptor beta chain was obtained from a study of metastatic and nonmetastatic thyroid tumors. Study summary: Repertoire data that came from the blood and tumor or nodule tissue of malignant and benign thyroid patients were compared. General observations from the study: Benign nodules reportedly had significantly lower TCR beta diversity than malignant thyroid tumors in blood and tumor.

Ahead of thyroid surgery, no patient had received treatment of any kind. This clone rates as medium-sized. Its antigen remains unidentified. J was trimmed by 2 bases and V by 9 bases; bases with no gene match: 7. The CDR3 spans 14 residues. Germline V CDR1 and CDR2: MGHRA, YSYEKL. TCRdb re-called clones via MiXCR from the PCR reads. The table lists 15,000 or so clones, over 25% of them singletons. The material sequenced was tumor tissue. The chain couples TRBV4-1 to TRBJ1-1; TRBD1 matches at 9 bases. This TCR was sampled from a male donor with papillary thyroid cancer or a benign thyroid nodule (not recorded which). Some clones in this sample may be carry-over from other donors' samples. CDR3 region: CARNLTGGNTEAFF. In DNA, the CDR3 is TGCGCCAGAAACTTGACAGGGGGTAACACTGAAGCTTTCTTT.